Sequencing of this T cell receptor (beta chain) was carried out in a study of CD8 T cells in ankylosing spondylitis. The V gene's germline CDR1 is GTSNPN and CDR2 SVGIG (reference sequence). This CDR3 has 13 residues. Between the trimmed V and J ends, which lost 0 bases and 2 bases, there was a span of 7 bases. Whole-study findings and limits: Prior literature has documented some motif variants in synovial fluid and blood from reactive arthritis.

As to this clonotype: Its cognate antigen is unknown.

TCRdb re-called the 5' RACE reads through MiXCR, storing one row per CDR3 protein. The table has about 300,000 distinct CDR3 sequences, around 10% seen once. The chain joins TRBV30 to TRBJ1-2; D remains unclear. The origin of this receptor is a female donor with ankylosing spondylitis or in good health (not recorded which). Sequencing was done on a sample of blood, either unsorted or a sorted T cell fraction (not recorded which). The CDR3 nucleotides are TGTGCCTGGAGTGTTACGGCCAACTATGGCTACACCTTC. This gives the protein CAWSVTANYGYTF.